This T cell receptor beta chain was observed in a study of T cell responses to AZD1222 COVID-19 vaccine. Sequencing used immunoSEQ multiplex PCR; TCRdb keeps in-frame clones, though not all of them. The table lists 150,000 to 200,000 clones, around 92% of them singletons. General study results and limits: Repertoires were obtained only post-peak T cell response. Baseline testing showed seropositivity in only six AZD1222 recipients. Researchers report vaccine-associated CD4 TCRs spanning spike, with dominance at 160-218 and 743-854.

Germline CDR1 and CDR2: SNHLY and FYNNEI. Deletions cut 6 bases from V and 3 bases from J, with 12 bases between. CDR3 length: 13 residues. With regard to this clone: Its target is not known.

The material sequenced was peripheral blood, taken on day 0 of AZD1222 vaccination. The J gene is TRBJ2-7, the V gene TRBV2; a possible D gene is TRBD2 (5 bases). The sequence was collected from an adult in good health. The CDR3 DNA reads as TGTGCCAGCAGCGCCCGAGGGTACTACGAGCAGTACTTC. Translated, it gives CASSARGYYEQYF.